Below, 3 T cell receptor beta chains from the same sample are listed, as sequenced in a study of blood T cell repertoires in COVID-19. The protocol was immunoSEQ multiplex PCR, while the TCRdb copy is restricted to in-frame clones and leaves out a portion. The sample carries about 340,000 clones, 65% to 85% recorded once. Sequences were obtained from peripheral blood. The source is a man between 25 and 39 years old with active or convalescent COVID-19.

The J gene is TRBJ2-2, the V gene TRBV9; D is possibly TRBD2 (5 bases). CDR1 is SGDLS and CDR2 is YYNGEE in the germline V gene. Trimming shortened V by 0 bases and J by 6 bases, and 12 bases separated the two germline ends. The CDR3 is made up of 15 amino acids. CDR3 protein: CASSVGPSGAGELFF. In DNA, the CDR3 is TGTGCCAGCAGCGTAGGTCCGAGCGGAGCCGGGGAGCTGTTTTTT. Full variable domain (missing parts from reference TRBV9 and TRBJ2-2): DSGVTQTPKHLITATGQRVTLRCSPRSGDLSVYWYQQSLDQGLQFLIQYYNGEERAKGNILERFSAQQFPDLHSELNLSSLELGDSALYFCASSVGPSGAGELFFGEGSRLTVL.

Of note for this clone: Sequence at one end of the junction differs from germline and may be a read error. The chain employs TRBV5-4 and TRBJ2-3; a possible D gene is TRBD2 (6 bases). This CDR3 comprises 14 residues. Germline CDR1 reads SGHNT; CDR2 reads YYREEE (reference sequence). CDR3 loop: CASRLDYYTDTQYF. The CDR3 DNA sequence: TGTGCCAGCAGGTTGGACTATTACACAGATACGCAGTATTTT.

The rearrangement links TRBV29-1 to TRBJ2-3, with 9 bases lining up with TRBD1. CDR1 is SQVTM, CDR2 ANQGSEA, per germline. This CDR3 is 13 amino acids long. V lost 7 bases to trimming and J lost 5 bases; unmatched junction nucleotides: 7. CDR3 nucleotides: TGCAGCGCCCCAACAGGGGGCAAAGATACGCAGTATTTT. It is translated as CSAPTGGKDTQYF.